The subject of this entry is one T cell receptor beta chain. This specimen comes from a study of blood T cell repertoires in COVID-19. Study-wide background: There were acute and convalescent COVID-19 samples, and they came from the United States, Italy and Spain. In each case, the material was cDNA or gDNA derived from T cells, B-cell-depleted T cells, or PBMCs.

Per the study methods: Reference gene primer amplification gave nucleated cell count estimates. Sequencing used immunoSEQ multiplex PCR; TCRdb keeps in-frame clones, though not all of them. For V, J and clone size, that table is used; D and trimming come from the DNA. The repertoire has roughly 200,000 clones, around 87% of them found once; the top ten carry 2.5% to 3.5%. CDR1 and CDR2 (germline): MNHEY, SVGAGI. V lost 6 bases and J lost 4; bases outside the gene matches: 6. This CDR3 is 15 amino acids long. The clonotype comes from a man aged 35 to 55 with active or convalescent COVID-19. Source material: peripheral blood. V gene TRBV6-5 combines with J gene TRBJ1-5; 10 bases align to TRBD1. The CDR3 here is CASRDRGLVNQPQHF. In DNA, the CDR3 is TGTGCCAGCAGAGACAGGGGGCTTGTGAATCAGCCCCAGCATTTT.